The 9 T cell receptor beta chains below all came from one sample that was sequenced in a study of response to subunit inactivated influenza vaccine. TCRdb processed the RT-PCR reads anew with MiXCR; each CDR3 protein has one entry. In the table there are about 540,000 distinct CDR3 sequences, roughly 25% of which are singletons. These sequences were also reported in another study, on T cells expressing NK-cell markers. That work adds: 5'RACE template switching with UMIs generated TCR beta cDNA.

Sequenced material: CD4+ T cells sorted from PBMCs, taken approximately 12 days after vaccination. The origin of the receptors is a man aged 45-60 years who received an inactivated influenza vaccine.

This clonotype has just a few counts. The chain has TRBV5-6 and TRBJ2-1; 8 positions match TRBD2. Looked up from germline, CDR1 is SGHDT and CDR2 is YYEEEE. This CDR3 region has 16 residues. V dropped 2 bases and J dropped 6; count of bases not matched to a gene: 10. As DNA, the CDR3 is TGTGCCAGCAGCTTTTTCTCGGGGGGGACGGCCAATGAGCAGTTCTTC. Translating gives CASSFFSGGTANEQFF.

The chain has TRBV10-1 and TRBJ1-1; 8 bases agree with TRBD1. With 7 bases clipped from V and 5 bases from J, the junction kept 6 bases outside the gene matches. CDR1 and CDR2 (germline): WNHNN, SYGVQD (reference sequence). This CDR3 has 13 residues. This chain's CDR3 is CASKPGGSTEAFF. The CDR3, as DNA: TGCGCCAGCAAACCAGGGGGCTCAACTGAAGCTTTCTTT.

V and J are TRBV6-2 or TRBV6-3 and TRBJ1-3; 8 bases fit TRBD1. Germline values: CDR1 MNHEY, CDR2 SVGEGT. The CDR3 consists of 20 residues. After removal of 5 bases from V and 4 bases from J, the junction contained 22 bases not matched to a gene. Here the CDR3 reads CASSRVEVDRVYVDGNTIYF. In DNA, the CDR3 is TGTGCCAGCAGTCGTGTCGAGGTGGACAGGGTGTATGTGGACGGAAACACCATATATTTT.

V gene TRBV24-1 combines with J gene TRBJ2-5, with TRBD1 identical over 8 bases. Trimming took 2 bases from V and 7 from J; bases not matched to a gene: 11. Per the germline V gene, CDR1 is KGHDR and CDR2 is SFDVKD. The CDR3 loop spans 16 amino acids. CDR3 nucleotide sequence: TGTGCCACCAGTGATTCATTGGACAGGGAAGTTGGGACCCAGTACTTC. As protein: CATSDSLDREVGTQYF.

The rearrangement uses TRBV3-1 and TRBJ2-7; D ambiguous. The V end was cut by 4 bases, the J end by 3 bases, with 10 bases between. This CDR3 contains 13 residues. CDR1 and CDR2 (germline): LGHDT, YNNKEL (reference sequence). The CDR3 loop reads CASSPFTGYEQYF. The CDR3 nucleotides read TGTGCCAGCAGCCCTTTTACCGGCTACGAGCAGTACTTC.

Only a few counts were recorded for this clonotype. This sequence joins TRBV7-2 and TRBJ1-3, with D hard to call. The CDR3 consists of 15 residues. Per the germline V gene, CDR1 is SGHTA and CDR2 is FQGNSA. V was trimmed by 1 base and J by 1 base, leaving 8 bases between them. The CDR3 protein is CASSLVEGSGNTIYF. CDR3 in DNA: TGTGCCAGCAGCTTAGTGGAGGGATCTGGAAACACCATATATTTT.

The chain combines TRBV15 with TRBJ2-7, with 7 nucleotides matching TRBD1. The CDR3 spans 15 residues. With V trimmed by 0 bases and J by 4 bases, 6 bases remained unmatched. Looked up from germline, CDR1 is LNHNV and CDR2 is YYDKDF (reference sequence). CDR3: CATSRDRGGGYEQYF. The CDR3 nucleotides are TGTGCCACCAGCAGAGATAGAGGGGGCGGGTACGAGCAGTACTTC.

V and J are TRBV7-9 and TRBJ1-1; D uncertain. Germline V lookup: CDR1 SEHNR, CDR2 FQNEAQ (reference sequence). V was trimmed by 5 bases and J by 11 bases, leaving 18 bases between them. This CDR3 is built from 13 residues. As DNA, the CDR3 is TGTGCCAGCAGCCCCGGAACAATCGGGGTTGCTTTCTTT. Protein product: CASSPGTIGVAFF.

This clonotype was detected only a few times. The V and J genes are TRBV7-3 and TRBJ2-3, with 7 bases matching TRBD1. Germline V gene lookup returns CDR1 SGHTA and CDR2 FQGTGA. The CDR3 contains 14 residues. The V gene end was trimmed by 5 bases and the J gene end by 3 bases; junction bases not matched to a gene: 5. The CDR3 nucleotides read TGTGCCAGCAGCCGGAGGACAGGAACAGATACGCAGTATTTT. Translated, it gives CASSRRTGTDTQYF.